This TCR beta chain was sequenced in a study of shared clonotypes between healthy human individuals (dated by TCRdb to about 2020). The study in broad terms: Three men and a couple of women, aged 18 to 49 years, made up the cohort. Per donor, three plates each were used for CD4 naive and CD4 memory, two for CD8 naive, and one for CD8 memory. To estimate repertoire size and how much clonotype sharing occurs between individuals, the study deeply sequenced the blood TCR repertoires of a handful of healthy adults. Libraries were prepared and TCR repertoires were sequenced by different laboratories using diverse techniques, in order to increase sequencing depth and limit assay-specific biases. Per donor, leukapheresis produced somewhere between about 0.8 and 9 billion PBMCs. Broader findings and caveats from the paper: When a handful of donors were compared, the shared fraction of clonotypes was around 4.6% for naive CD4, about 4% for naive CD8, 2.3% for memory CD4, and 0.4% for memory CD8. Rarefaction of sorted-subset datasets indicated incomplete sequencing despite the large sequencing depth. Sampling was limited to blood, and TCR repertoires in tissue likely differ from TCR repertoires in blood. Estimated clonotype richness was generally larger for naive than for memory subsets. Clonotypes shared by all four sorted-subset donors showed higher generation probabilities than non-shared clonotypes. Because the study included a small number of donors, the genetic and exposure-history diversity represented was limited. Pairwise subsampling led to the expectation that sequencing depth would affect the degree of clonotype sharing among donors.

Of note for this clone: The specificity of this receptor is unknown. Per-base qualities were not stored, and no clone one base away is much larger.

TCR CDR3 regions were amplified from genomic DNA by multiplex PCR using the deep immunoSEQ assay. Extracted genomic DNA from each cell subset was distributed evenly across all wells of several immunoSEQ 96-well plates, and each plate was treated as a replicate. For sorted subsets, about 200 ng genomic DNA, equal to 30,000 or so T cell genomes, was loaded into each replicate PCR. Purified libraries were measured with a Qubit 3.0 fluorometer, size-checked on a Bioanalyzer 2100, and measured again with the KAPA Library Quantification kit. Every immunoSEQ 96-well plate was sequenced on a separate single-read 150-cycle Illumina NextSeq 550 flow cell. In the paper's pipeline: Because the immunoSEQ output held only junctional sequences and lacked quality scores, the filtering could not match the filtering applied to full-length reads. To assign V/J genes and CDR3, sequences were annotated using PyIR, a Python wrapper for IgBLAST v1.9, with IMGT germline references. Any read was removed if the V/J assignment was weak (E-value above 1e-6), the CDR3 was missing, or the read contained stop codons, out-of-frame junctions, or ambiguous translated residues. A V3J clonotype was defined by an identical inferred V gene, J gene, and CDR3 amino acid sequence. To compute the percentage overlap between repertoires, the number of shared unique clonotypes was divided by the size of the smaller repertoire. Richness of each repertoire was evaluated using RTK rarefaction, the Chao1 estimator, and Recon v2.1 estimates of unobserved clonotypes. OLGA was used to compute generation probabilities for all TCRbeta clonotypes that the gDNA method yielded from a handful of donors. TCRdb retrieved this table from immuneACCESS and kept in-frame rearrangements only. Not all clones are present; in checked studies, unresolved V genes account for under half, and no reason is known for the remainder. The D gene and trimming were derived from the DNA, and the V and J assignments and clone size from that table. This sample comprises about 2 million clones, 85% to 95% of them detected only once. The ten largest clones capture 0.13% of the sample.

V drops 8 bases and J drops 4 bases, leaving 7 bases in between. Sequences SNHLY (CDR1) and FYNNEI (CDR2) are obtained from the germline V gene. Measured from the cysteine to the phenylalanine, the CDR3 is 11 residues long. Only the CDR3 portion is preserved as DNA: 33 bases, with reading frame beginning at the first base. The donors were healthy, HIV-negative adults with no recently reported acute infections or vaccinations. Only Caucasian adults living in Nashville, Tennessee, USA were represented among the donors. CD4+ T cells were enriched through magnetic negative selection, after which naive cells were positively selected on CD45RA and the remaining negative fraction served as the memory subset. Blood was collected by leukapheresis, and PBMCs were isolated by Ficoll-Histopaque density gradient centrifugation and then cryopreserved in liquid nitrogen vapor phase. Purity and quantity of every magnetically sorted T cell population were checked by analytical flow cytometry. From each sorted fraction, genomic DNA was isolated and quantified by UV absorbance on a Nanodrop 2000c.

The receptor chain draws on TRBV2 and TRBJ2-3; the D gene is unclear. The sequence derives from a man between 18 and 29 years old in good health. Source material: naive CD4+ T cells sorted from blood. What this sample's cell subset or site label stands for: CD45RA+ positively selected. The CDR3 loop reads CASLLADTQYF. DNA sequence: TGTGCCAGCCTATTAGCAGATACGCAGTATTTT.